This T cell receptor (beta chain) originates from a study of T cells in Graves' hyperthyroidism and ophthalmopathy. The CDR3 is 13 residues long. The germline V gene has CDR1 SGHRS and CDR2 YFSETQ. Unmatched junction bases numbered 7, after V lost 7 bases and J lost 7 bases. An approximately 10 ml volume of fresh peripheral blood provided the PBMCs. It was RNA transcripts that yielded the amplified TCR beta CDR3 regions. Initially, a first-round RT-PCR of the TCR CDR3 employed the HTBI primer set. Each CDR3 protein gets one entry after TCRdb re-called the multiplex PCR reads with MiXCR. Here the sample spans approximately 610,000 distinct CDR3 sequences, approximately 15% being singletons. Ten or more counts support this clonotype.

This chain connects TRBV5-1 to TRBJ2-7; 11 positions agree with TRBD2. This sequence was found in a woman aged 40 to 55 with Graves' ophthalmopathy. The source material was blood. The chain's CDR3 is CASCGLAGGEQYF. CDR3 nucleotide sequence: TGCGCCAGCTGCGGGCTAGCGGGAGGAGAGCAGTACTTC.